The rows below give T cell receptor beta chains drawn from one sample of a study of cytomegalovirus exposure and HLA in healthy donors. TCRdb's copy holds only in-frame clones and misses some; the assay was immunoSEQ multiplex PCR. Among some 170,000 clones, 77% were seen once, and the ten largest hold roughly 3.6%. The material sequenced was PBMCs. These receptors all come from a woman aged 55-69 years in good health and CMV-seropositive. Each CDR3 is given with its conserved first and last residue. The order of the fields is V gene, clone size, D gene, J gene, CDR3 DNA, CDR3 protein. A D gene is named only where the DNA matches it firmly. Rows give clone size only sometimes, using once, few, many, or a class for an expanded clone.

v_gene: TRBV28; abundance: .; d_gene: TRBD2; j_gene: TRBJ2-1; CDR3nt: TGTGCCAGCGACCGGACTAGCGGGTACAATGAGCAGTTCTTC; CDR3aa: CASDRTSGYNEQFF
v_gene: TRBV30; abundance: .; d_gene: .; j_gene: TRBJ2-5; CDR3nt: TGTGCCTGGACAGGCGGGGAGACCCAGTACTTC; CDR3aa: CAWTGGETQYF
v_gene: TRBV7-9; abundance: .; d_gene: .; j_gene: TRBJ1-1; CDR3nt: TGTGCCTCGGGAGGGAGAGAAACTGAAGCTTTCTTT; CDR3aa: CASGGRETEAFF
v_gene: TRBV28; abundance: .; d_gene: .; j_gene: TRBJ2-3; CDR3nt: TGTGCCAGCAGTTTCCCCCCCGCCAGCGACCCAGATACGCAGTATTTT; CDR3aa: CASSFPPASDPDTQYF
v_gene: TRBV9; abundance: .; d_gene: TRBD2; j_gene: TRBJ2-1; CDR3nt: TGTGCCAGCAGCGTTAGCGGGGAGTCAAATGAGCAGTTCTTC; CDR3aa: CASSVSGESNEQFF
v_gene: TRBV6-5; abundance: .; d_gene: .; j_gene: TRBJ1-6; CDR3nt: TGTGCCAGCAAACAGCCCAGCAATTCACCCCTCCACTTT; CDR3aa: CASKQPSNSPLHF
v_gene: TRBV6-1; abundance: .; d_gene: .; j_gene: TRBJ2-3; CDR3nt: TGTGCCAGCAGTGAATTGGGCTCGAGCACAGATACGCAGTATTTT; CDR3aa: CASSELGSSTDTQYF
v_gene: TRBV19; abundance: .; d_gene: .; j_gene: TRBJ2-6; CDR3nt: TGTGCCAGTAGTACGAGACCCATAACCAGCTCTGGGGCCAACGGCCTGACTTTC; CDR3aa: CASSTRPITSSGANGLTF
v_gene: TRBV2; abundance: .; d_gene: .; j_gene: TRBJ2-3; CDR3nt: TGTGCCAGCAGTGAATTTGGGCAGGTAGATACGCAGTATTTT; CDR3aa: CASSEFGQVDTQYF
v_gene: TRBV30; abundance: few; d_gene: TRBD2; j_gene: TRBJ2-1; CDR3nt: TGTGCCTGGAACCCCCTAGCGGGAGAATACAATGAGCAGTTCTTC; CDR3aa: CAWNPLAGEYNEQFF
v_gene: TRBV4-1; abundance: .; d_gene: TRBD1; j_gene: TRBJ1-4; CDR3nt: TGCGCCAGCAGCCAAACCGGGACAGGGACTGAAAAACTGTTTTTT; CDR3aa: CASSQTGTGTEKLFF
v_gene: TRBV5-1; abundance: .; d_gene: .; j_gene: TRBJ1-4; CDR3nt: TGCGCCAGCACCGGCAGGGATGATGAAAAACTGTTTTTT; CDR3aa: CASTGRDDEKLFF
v_gene: TRBV7-2; abundance: .; d_gene: TRBD1; j_gene: TRBJ2-3; CDR3nt: TGTGCCAGCAGCTTAATATGGACAGGTCTTGGAGATACGCAGTATTTT; CDR3aa: CASSLIWTGLGDTQYF
v_gene: TRBV7-3; abundance: .; d_gene: .; j_gene: TRBJ1-1; CDR3nt: TGTGCCAGCAGCCCCACAGGTGATCGGCACACTGAAGCTTTCTTT; CDR3aa: CASSPTGDRHTEAFF
v_gene: TRBV27; abundance: .; d_gene: TRBD2; j_gene: TRBJ2-7; CDR3nt: TGTGCCAGCAGTCATACAGGACTAGCGGGAGGGTTTTACGAGCAGTACTTC; CDR3aa: CASSHTGLAGGFYEQYF
v_gene: TRBV29-1; abundance: .; d_gene: TRBD2; j_gene: TRBJ2-1; CDR3nt: TGCAGCGTTACTAGCGGGAGTAACCCCTACAATGAGCAGTTCTTC; CDR3aa: CSVTSGSNPYNEQFF
v_gene: TRBV29-1; abundance: few; d_gene: TRBD2; j_gene: TRBJ2-1; CDR3nt: TGCAGCGTGGACCTCCAGACTAGCGGGAGTCTGGGTGAGCAGTTCTTC; CDR3aa: CSVDLQTSGSLGEQFF
v_gene: TRBV7-8; abundance: .; d_gene: TRBD2; j_gene: TRBJ2-7; CDR3nt: TGTGCCAGCAGCACCAAGGAACTAGCGGGAGCCTACGAGCAGTACTTC; CDR3aa: CASSTKELAGAYEQYF
v_gene: TRBV7-9; abundance: .; d_gene: .; j_gene: TRBJ2-1; CDR3nt: TGTGCCAGCAGCCGGAGCGGGTCCTACAATGAGCAGTTCTTC; CDR3aa: CASSRSGSYNEQFF
v_gene: TRBV5-1; abundance: .; d_gene: TRBD1; j_gene: TRBJ2-7; CDR3nt: TGCGCCAGCAGCCCCGGACAGGGTGTCGACGAGCAGTACTTC; CDR3aa: CASSPGQGVDEQYF
v_gene: TRBV9; abundance: .; d_gene: TRBD2; j_gene: TRBJ2-7; CDR3nt: TGTGCCAGCAGCGTAGAAAGCGGGGGTTACGAGCAGTACTTC; CDR3aa: CASSVESGGYEQYF
v_gene: TRBV15; abundance: .; d_gene: .; j_gene: TRBJ2-3; CDR3nt: TGTGCCACCAGCAGGGGGACCGCGACTACCAGGGGTACGCAGTATTTT; CDR3aa: CATSRGTATTRGTQYF
v_gene: TRBV11-2; abundance: .; d_gene: TRBD2; j_gene: TRBJ2-1; CDR3nt: TGTGCCAGTGGGGGGACTAGCCTTTACAATGAGCAGTTCTTC; CDR3aa: CASGGTSLYNEQFF
v_gene: TRBV28; abundance: .; d_gene: TRBD2; j_gene: TRBJ2-4; CDR3nt: TGTGCCAGCAGTGACAGACTAGCGGGGGGCCAGGAGGACATTCAGTACTTC; CDR3aa: CASSDRLAGGQEDIQYF
v_gene: TRBV7-6; abundance: .; d_gene: .; j_gene: TRBJ1-4; CDR3nt: TGTGCCAGCGCCTATTCGCCACAGGGATCCGAAAAACTGTTTTTT; CDR3aa: CASAYSPQGSEKLFF
v_gene: TRBV4-2; abundance: .; d_gene: TRBD2; j_gene: TRBJ2-1; CDR3nt: TGTGCCAGCAGCCACGAACCTGGACTAGCGGGGGGGCACTATGAGCAGTTCTTC; CDR3aa: CASSHEPGLAGGHYEQFF
v_gene: TRBV28; abundance: .; d_gene: TRBD1; j_gene: TRBJ2-2; CDR3nt: TGTGCCAGTGGGACAGGGAACACCGGGGAGCTGTTTTTT; CDR3aa: CASGTGNTGELFF
v_gene: TRBV2; abundance: .; d_gene: .; j_gene: TRBJ1-1; CDR3nt: TGTGCCAGCAGCGAAACCACAGGGTTCGGCACTGAAGCTTTCTTT; CDR3aa: CASSETTGFGTEAFF